In its sample, the clone carrying this T cell receptor beta chain was seen a few times. The record originates from a study of blood T cell repertoires in COVID-19. Living in under 30 US areas, the participants were between about 18 and 95 years of age. Allocation to cohorts depended on clinical history reported by the participants. The CDR3 has 18 amino acids. Data came from immunoSEQ multiplex PCR; TCRdb stores just in-frame clones and leaves some out. This table holds about 340,000 clones, around 85% found once. The J gene is TRBJ2-2, the V gene TRBV7-5; the table's D call, TRBD2, was not checked against the DNA. TRBV7-5 corresponds to a pseudogene. Sequencing was performed on PBMCs or T cells enriched from blood (not recorded which). The sequence came from a woman aged 40-49 years with acute COVID-19. In DNA, the CDR3 is TGTGCCAGAAGCTTAAACCCACGCGGGGGCCAAAACACCGGGGAGCTGTTTTTT. Its protein is CARSLNPRGGQNTGELFF.